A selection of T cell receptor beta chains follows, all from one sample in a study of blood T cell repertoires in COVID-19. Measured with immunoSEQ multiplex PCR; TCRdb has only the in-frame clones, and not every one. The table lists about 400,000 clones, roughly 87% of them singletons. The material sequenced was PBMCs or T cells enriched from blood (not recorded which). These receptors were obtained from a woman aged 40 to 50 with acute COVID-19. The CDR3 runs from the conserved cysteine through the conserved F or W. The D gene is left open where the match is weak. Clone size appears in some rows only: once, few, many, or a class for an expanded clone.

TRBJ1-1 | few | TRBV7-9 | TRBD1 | TGTGCCAGCAGCTTGAGGGACAGCCGTTCGGCTGAAGCTTTCTTT | CASSLRDSRSAEAFF
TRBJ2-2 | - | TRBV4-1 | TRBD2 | TGCGCCAGCAGCCATTCTAATGCGGGGGTCGGCGCCACCGGGGAGCTGTTTTTT | CASSHSNAGVGATGELFF
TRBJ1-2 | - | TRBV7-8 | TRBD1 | TGTGCCAGCAGCTTATTGGGGACAGGGAATGGCTACACCTTC | CASSLLGTGNGYTF
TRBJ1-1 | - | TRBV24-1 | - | TGTGCCACCAGCCCGGCCCAGGGCACTGAAGCTTTCTTT | CATSPAQGTEAFF
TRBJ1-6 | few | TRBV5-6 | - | TGTGCCAGCAGCCACAGAGACTATAATTCACCCCTCCACTTT | CASSHRDYNSPLHF
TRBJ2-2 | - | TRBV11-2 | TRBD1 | TGTGCCAGCAGCCCATACAGGGGGCGTGGGGTCCCCGGGGAGCTGTTTTTT | CASSPYRGRGVPGELFF
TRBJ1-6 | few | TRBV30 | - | TGTGCCTGGGGGCCCCACACAGGCTCCGGGTCACCCCTCCACTTT | CAWGPHTGSGSPLHF
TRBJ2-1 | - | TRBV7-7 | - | TGTGCCAGCAGCTTAGGGCGGGGTACTAGGGATGAGCAGTTCTTC | CASSLGRGTRDEQFF
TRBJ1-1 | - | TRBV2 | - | TGTGCCAGCAACAATAAAAGACAGGCGATGAACACTGAAGCTTTCTTT | CASNNKRQAMNTEAFF
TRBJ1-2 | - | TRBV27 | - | TGTGCCAGCAGTTTATCCTATCGTGGCTACACCTTC | CASSLSYRGYTF
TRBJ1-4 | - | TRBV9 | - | TGTGCCAGCAGCGTAGTGGGGGGTGCGTACGAAAAACTGTTTTTT | CASSVVGGAYEKLFF
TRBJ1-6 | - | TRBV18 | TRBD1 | TGTGCCAGCTCACCGCGACAGGGAGAGGGCTCACCCCTCCACTTT | CASSPRQGEGSPLHF
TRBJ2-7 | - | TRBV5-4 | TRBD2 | TGTGCCAGCAGCCCGGGACTAGCGGGGGGGCACTACGAGCAGTACTTC | CASSPGLAGGHYEQYF
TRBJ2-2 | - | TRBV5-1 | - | TGCGCCAGCAGCTTGGTGTCTCCCCCGAGCTCCGGGGAGCTGTTTTTT | CASSLVSPPSSGELFF
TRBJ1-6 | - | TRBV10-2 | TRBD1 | TGCGCCAGCAGTGGGGACAGGTGGAGTTCACCCCTCCACTTT | CASSGDRWSSPLHF
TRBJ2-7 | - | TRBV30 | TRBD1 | TGTGCCTGGAGCCGACAGGGGGGAACTTACGAGCAGTACTTC | CAWSRQGGTYEQYF
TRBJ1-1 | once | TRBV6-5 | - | TGTGCCAGCCACCTTGGTTGGGGAGGGGAAGCTTTCTTT | CASHLGWGGEAFF
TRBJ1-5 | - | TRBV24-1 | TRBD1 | TGTGCCACCAGTGATGGGACAGGGAGCAATCAGCCCCAGCATTTT | CATSDGTGSNQPQHF
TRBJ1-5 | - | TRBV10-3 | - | TGTGCCATCAGTGAGTCGGGTAGCAAGAGCAATCAGCCCCAGCATTTT | CAISESGSKSNQPQHF
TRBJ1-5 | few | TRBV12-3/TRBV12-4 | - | TGTGCCAGCCAGCGGGAAGTTGGACAGCCCCAGCATTTT | CASQREVGQPQHF
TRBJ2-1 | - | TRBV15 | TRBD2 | TGTGCCACCAGCAGAGCGCTGATTAATAGCGGGGGGGCACGTGAGCAGTTCTTC | CATSRALINSGGAREQFF
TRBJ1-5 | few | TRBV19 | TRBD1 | TGTGCCAGCCGCCGGGACAGGGGTCAGCCCCAGCATTTT | CASRRDRGQPQHF
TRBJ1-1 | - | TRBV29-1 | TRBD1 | TGCAGCGTTGCGGGGACAGGCGGGACTGAAGCTTTCTTT | CSVAGTGGTEAFF
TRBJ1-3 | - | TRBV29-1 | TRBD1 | TGCAGCGTTGAGCCTACAGGGGGCTCTGGAAACACCATATATTTT | CSVEPTGGSGNTIYF
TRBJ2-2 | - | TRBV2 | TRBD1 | TGTGCCAGCTGGGACAGGGGGGACACCGGGGAGCTGTTTTTT | CASWDRGDTGELFF
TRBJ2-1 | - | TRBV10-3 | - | TGTGCCATCAGTGTTGGCCCCTACAATGAGCAGTTCTTC | CAISVGPYNEQFF
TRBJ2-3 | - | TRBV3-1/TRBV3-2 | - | TGTGCCAGCAGCCTACTGGATACGCAGTATTTT | CASSLLDTQYF
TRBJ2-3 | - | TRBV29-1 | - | TGCAGCGGATGGGGAGGTTGGGGAGATACGCAGTATTTT | CSGWGGWGDTQYF
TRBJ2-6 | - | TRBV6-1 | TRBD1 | TGTGCCAGCAGTGGAAGGACAGGGAGTAGATCTGGGGCCAACGTCCTGACTTTC | CASSGRTGSRSGANVLTF
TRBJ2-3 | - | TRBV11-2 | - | TGTGCCAGCAGCCCCGGAGTGTCACCCCGCACAGATACGCAGTATTTT | CASSPGVSPRTDTQYF
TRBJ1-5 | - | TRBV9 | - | TGTGCCAGCAGCGTAGCAAAGCCCCAGCATTTT | CASSVAKPQHF
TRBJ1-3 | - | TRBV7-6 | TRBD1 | TGTGCCAGCAGCCCAGGGGTAGGGACAGGGCGACACACCATATATTTT | CASSPGVGTGRHTIYF
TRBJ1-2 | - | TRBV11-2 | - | TGTGCCAGCAGCTCACTCGGGGGGCGGACCTATGGCTACACCTTC | CASSSLGGRTYGYTF
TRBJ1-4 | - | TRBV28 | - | TGTGCCAGCAGTTTAGGCAAATCAACTAATGAAAAACTGTTTTTT | CASSLGKSTNEKLFF
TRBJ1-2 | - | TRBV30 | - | TGTGCCTGGAGTGTAGGGCTAGGGGCCGAGGGCTACACCTTC | CAWSVGLGAEGYTF
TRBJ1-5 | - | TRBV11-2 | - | TGTGCCAGCAGCTTGCGGGGGGACCAGCCCCAGCATTTT | CASSLRGDQPQHF
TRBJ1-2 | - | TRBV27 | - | TGTGCCAGCAGCCCCACAGGGATCGATGGCTACACCTTC | CASSPTGIDGYTF
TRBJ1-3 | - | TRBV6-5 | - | TGTGCCAGCAGTTACTCGCGGGATTTTGGAAACACCATATATTTT | CASSYSRDFGNTIYF
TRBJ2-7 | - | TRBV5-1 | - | TGCGCCAGCAGCCCAGGGTCCATAACCTCCTACGAGCAGTACTTC | CASSPGSITSYEQYF
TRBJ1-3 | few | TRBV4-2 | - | TGTGCCAGCAGCCAACCTAGGACACGATACTCTGGAAACACCATATATTTT | CASSQPRTRYSGNTIYF
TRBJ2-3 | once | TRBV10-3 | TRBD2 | TGTGCCATCAGCGGACTAGCGGGGCCCACAGATACGCAGTATTTT | CAISGLAGPTDTQYF
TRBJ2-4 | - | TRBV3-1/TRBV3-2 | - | TGTGCCAGCAGCCAAGGGGAGGTGTTGGCCAAAAACATTCAGTACTTC | CASSQGEVLAKNIQYF
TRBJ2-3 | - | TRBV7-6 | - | TGTGCCAGCAGCCCGGGGGTCGGCGGGGAGGATACGCAGTATTTT | CASSPGVGGEDTQYF
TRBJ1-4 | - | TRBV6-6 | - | TGTGCCAGCAGTCCATACAGGCGCAGGAAAATTAATGAAAAACTGTTTTTT | CASSPYRRRKINEKLFF
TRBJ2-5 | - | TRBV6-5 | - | TGTGCCAGCAGTAACAGGGTTCGGCCAAAGACCCAGTACTTC | CASSNRVRPKTQYF
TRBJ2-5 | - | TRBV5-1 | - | TGCGCCAGCAGCTATTCTAGCGTTCAAGAGACCCAGTACTTC | CASSYSSVQETQYF
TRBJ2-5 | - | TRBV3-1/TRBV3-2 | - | TGTGCCAGCAGCCAAGGAGGGACTTTTCAAGAGACCCAGTACTTC | CASSQGGTFQETQYF
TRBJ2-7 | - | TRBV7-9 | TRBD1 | TGTGCCAGCAGCTTAGATCGGACAGGGGGCCGAGACGAGCAGTACTTC | CASSLDRTGGRDEQYF
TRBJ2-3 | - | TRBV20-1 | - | TGCAGTGCTAGTGGCGCGTACCGCACAGATACGCAGTATTTT | CSASGAYRTDTQYF
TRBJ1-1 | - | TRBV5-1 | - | TGCGCCAGCCGGTTACAGGCTGAAGCTTTCTTT | CASRLQAEAFF
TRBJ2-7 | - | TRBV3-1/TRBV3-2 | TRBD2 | TGTGCCAGCAGCCAAAGAAGGCCTAGCGGGGGTATATACGAGCAGTACTTC | CASSQRRPSGGIYEQYF
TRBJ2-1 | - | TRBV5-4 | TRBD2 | TGTGCCAGCAGCTTGGCCGGCACTAGCGGCTCCTACAATGAGCAGTTCTTC | CASSLAGTSGSYNEQFF
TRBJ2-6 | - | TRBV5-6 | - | TGTGCCAGCAGCTTCGGGAACTCTGGGGCCAACGTCCTGACTTTC | CASSFGNSGANVLTF
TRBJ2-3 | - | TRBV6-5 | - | TGTGCCAGCAGCCGGACTTTCGATACGCAGTATTTT | CASSRTFDTQYF
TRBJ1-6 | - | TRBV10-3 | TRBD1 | TGTGCCATCAGTGAGTCCGGACAGGTTAACGATTCACCCCTCCACTTT | CAISESGQVNDSPLHF
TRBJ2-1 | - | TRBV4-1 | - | TGCGCCAGCAGCCAAGATTGGGTCTGGAGAGGGAACCCTTCGTTGAATGAGCAGTTCTTC | CASSQDWVWRGNPSLNEQFF
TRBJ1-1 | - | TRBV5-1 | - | TGCGCCAGCAGCAAAGGGGACACTGAAGCTTTCTTT | CASSKGDTEAFF